This TCR beta chain was recovered during a study of blood T cell repertoires in COVID-19. This clone occurred once. In the original workflow: Amplification of reference gene primers provided the estimated nucleated cell counts. Sequencing was performed with immunoSEQ multiplex PCR; in TCRdb, only in-frame clones are kept and a portion is missing. D and trimming come from the DNA, and the V and J calls and clone size come from that table. Here the sample spans 300,000 to 400,000 clones, about 82% being singletons. This CDR3 has 17 amino acids. Germline CDR1 and CDR2: SNHLY and FYNNEI. Trimming cost V 10 bases and J 2 bases; bases outside gene matches: 16.

V usage is TRBV2 and J usage is TRBJ1-1; the match to TRBD1 covers 10 bases. The TCR originated in a human donor in a cohort sampled during active COVID-19. The material sequenced was peripheral blood. CDR3 loop: CATQGNSDRGTNTEAFF. The DNA of the CDR3 is TGTGCCACACAAGGAAATTCGGACAGGGGGACAAACACTGAAGCTTTCTTT.